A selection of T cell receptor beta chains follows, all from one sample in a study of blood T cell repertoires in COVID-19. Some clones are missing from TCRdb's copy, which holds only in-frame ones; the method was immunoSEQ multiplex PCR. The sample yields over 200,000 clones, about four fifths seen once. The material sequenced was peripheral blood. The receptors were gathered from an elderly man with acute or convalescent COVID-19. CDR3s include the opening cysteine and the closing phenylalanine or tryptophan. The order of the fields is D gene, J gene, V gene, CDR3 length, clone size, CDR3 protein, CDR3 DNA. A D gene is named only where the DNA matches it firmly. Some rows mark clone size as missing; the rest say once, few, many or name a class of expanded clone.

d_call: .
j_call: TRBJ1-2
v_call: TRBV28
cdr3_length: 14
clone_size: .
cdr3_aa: CASSFSGVGHGYTF
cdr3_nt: TGTGCCAGCAGTTTTTCGGGGGTGGGTCATGGCTACACCTTC

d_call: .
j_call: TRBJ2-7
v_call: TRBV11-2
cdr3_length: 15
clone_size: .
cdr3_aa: CASSLGPGDSYEQYF
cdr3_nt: TGTGCCAGCAGCTTAGGCCCGGGGGACTCCTACGAGCAGTACTTC

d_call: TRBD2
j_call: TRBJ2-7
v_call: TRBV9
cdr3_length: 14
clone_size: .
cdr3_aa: CASSNTSGGYEQYF
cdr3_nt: TGTGCCAGCAGCAACACTAGCGGGGGATACGAGCAGTACTTC

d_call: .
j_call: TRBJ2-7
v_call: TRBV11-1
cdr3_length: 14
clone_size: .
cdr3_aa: CASSLGAATYEQYF
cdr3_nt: TGTGCCAGCAGCTTAGGGGCAGCTACCTACGAGCAGTACTTC

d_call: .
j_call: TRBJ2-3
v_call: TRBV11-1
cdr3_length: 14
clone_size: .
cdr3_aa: CASSRNGNTDTQYF
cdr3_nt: TGTGCCAGCAGCCGTAACGGGAACACAGATACGCAGTATTTT

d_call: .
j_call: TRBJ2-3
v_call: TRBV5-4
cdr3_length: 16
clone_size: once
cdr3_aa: CASSIYPFRQTDTQYF
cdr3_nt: TGTGCCAGCAGCATCTACCCTTTCCGACAGACAGATACGCAGTATTTT

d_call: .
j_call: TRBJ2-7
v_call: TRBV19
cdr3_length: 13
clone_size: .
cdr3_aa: CASSIPRVYEQYF
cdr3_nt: TGTGCCAGTAGTATCCCTCGGGTTTACGAGCAGTACTTC

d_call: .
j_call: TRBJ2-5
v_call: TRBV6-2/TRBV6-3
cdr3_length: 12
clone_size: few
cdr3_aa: CASSPGDETQYF
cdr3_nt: TGTGCCAGCAGTCCAGGGGACGAGACCCAGTACTTC

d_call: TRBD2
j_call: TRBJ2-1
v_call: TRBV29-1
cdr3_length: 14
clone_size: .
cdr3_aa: CSVEASGRATEQFF
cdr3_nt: TGCAGCGTTGAAGCTAGCGGGAGGGCCACTGAGCAGTTCTTC

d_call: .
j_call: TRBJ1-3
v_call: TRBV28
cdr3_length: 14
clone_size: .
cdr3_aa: CASSLGGPGNTIYF
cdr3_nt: TGTGCCAGCAGTTTAGGAGGACCTGGAAACACCATATATTTT

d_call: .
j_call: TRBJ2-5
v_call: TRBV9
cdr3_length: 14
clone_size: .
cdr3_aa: CASSVSGTQETQYF
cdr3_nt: TGTGCCAGCAGCGTAAGCGGCACCCAAGAGACCCAGTACTTC

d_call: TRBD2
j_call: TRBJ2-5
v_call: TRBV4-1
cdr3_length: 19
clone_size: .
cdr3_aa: CASSQALAGGLVFQETQYF
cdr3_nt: TGCGCCAGCAGCCAAGCGTTAGCGGGGGGGCTTGTCTTCCAAGAGACCCAGTACTTC

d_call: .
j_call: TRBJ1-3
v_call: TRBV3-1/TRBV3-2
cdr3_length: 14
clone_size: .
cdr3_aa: CASSQDYRGNTIYF
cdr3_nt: TGTGCCAGCAGCCAAGATTACAGGGGAAACACCATATATTTT

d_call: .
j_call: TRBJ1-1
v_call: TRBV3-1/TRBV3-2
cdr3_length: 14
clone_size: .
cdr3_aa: CASSQEWGDTEAFF
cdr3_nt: TGTGCCAGCAGCCAAGAATGGGGGGACACTGAAGCTTTCTTT

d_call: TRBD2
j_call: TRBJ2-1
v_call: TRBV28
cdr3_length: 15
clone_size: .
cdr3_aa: CASSLLSGSYNEQFF
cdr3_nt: TGTGCCAGCAGTTTATTGAGCGGGAGTTATAATGAGCAGTTCTTC

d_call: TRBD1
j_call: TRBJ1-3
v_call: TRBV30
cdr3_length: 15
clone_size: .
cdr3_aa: CAWSAYRGYGNTIYF
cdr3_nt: TGTGCCTGGAGTGCCTACAGGGGGTACGGAAACACCATATATTTT

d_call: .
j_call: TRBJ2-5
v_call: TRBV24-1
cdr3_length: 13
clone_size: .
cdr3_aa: CATSIGGQETQYF
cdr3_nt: TGTGCCACCAGTATAGGGGGCCAAGAGACCCAGTACTTC

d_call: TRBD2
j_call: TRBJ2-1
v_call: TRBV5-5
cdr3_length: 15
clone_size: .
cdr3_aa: CASSLEPSGRNEQFF
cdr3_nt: TGTGCCAGCAGCTTGGAGCCTAGCGGGAGGAATGAGCAGTTCTTC

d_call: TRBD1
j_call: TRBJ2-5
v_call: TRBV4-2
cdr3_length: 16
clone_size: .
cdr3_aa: CASSQVAGRGQETQYF
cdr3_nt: TGTGCCAGCAGCCAAGTAGCCGGCAGGGGGCAAGAGACCCAGTACTTC

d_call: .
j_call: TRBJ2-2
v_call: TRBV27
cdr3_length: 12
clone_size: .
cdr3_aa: CASYRGTGELFF
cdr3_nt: TGTGCCAGCTACCGGGGAACCGGGGAGCTGTTTTTT

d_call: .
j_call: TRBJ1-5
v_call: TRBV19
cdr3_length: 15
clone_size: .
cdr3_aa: CASRDRPNSNQPQHF
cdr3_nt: TGTGCCAGTAGAGACAGGCCAAATAGCAATCAGCCCCAGCATTTT

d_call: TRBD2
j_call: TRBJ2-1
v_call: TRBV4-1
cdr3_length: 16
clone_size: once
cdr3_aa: CASSLWTSGTDNEQFF
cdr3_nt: TGCGCCAGCAGCCTATGGACTAGCGGGACCGACAATGAGCAGTTCTTC

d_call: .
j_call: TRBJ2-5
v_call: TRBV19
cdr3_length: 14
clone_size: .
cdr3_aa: CASSIQHSQETQYF
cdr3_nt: TGTGCCAGTAGTATTCAGCACAGTCAAGAGACCCAGTACTTC